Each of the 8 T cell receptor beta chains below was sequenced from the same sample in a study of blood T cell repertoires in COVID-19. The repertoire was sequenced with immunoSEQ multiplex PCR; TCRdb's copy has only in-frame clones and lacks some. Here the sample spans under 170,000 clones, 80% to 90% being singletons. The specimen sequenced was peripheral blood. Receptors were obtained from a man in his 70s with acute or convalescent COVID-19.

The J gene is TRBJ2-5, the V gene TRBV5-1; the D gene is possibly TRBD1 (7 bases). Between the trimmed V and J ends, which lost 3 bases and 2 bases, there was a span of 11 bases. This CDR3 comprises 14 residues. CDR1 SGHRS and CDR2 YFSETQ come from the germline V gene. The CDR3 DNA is TGCGCCAGCAGCTGGCAGGGGGGTCAAGAGACCCAGTACTTC. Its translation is CASSWQGGQETQYF.

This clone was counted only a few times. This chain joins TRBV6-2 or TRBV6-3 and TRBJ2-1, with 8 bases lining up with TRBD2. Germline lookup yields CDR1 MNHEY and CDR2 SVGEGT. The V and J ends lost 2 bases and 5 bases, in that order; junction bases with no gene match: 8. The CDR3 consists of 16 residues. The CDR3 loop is CASSYGRTSLDNEQFF. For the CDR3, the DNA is TGTGCCAGCAGTTACGGGCGGACTAGCTTGGACAATGAGCAGTTCTTC.

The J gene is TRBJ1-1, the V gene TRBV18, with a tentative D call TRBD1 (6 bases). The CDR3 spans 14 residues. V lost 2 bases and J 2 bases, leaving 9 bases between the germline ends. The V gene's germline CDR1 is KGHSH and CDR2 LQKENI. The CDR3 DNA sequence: TGTGCCAGCTCACCATTGGACAGAAACACTGAAGCTTTCTTT. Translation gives CASSPLDRNTEAFF.

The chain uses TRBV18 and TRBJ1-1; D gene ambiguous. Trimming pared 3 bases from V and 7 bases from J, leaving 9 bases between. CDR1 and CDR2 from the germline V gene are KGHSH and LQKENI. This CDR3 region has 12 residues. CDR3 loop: CASSPELGEAFF. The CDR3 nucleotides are TGTGCCAGCTCACCGGAGCTGGGTGAAGCTTTCTTT.

The CDR3 loop reads CASSHDRGRAFF. Here the CDR3 DNA reads TGCGCCAGCAGCCATGACAGGGGTCGAGCTTTCTTT. V is TRBV4-1 and J is TRBJ1-1; TRBD1 aligns across 8 bases. Per the germline V gene, CDR1 is MGHRA and CDR2 is YSYEKL. With 3 bases clipped from V and 10 bases from J, the junction kept 4 bases outside the gene matches. The CDR3 has 12 residues.

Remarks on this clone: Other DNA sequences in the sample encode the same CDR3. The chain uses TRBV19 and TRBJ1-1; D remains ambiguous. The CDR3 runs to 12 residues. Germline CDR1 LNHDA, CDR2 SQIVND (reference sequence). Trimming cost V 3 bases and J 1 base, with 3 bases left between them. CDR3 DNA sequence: TGTGCCAGTAGTATTCGGAACACTGAAGCTTTCTTT. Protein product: CASSIRNTEAFF.

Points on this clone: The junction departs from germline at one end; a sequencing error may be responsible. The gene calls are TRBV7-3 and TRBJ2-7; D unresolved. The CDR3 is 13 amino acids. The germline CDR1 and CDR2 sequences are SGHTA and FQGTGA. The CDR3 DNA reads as TGTGCCAGCAGCCTAACGCGAGACTACGAGCAGTACTTC. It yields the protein CASSLTRDYEQYF.

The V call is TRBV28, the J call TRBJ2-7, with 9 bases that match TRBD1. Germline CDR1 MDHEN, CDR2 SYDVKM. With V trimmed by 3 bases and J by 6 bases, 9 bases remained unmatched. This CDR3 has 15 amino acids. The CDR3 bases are TGTGCCAGCAGTTTGTCCCCGGGACAGGGTGCCGAGCAGTACTTC. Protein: CASSLSPGQGAEQYF.